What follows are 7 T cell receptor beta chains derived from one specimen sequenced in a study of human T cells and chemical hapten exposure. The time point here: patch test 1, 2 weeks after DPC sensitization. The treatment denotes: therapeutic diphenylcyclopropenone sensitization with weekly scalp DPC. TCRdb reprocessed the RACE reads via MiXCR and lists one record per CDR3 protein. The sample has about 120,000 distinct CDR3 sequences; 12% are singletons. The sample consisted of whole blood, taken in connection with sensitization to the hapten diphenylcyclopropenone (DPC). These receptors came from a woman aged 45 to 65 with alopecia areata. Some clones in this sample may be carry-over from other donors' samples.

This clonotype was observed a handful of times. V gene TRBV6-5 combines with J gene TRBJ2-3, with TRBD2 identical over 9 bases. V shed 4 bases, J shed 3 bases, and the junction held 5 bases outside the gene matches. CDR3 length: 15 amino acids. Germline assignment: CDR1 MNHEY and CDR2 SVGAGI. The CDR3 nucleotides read TGTGCCAGCAGTTCACATAGCGGGGGAACAGATACGCAGTATTTT. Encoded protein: CASSSHSGGTDTQYF.

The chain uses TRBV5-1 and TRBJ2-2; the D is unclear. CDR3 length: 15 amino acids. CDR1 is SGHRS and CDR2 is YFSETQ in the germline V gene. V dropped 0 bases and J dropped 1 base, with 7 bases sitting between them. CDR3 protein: CASSLEQRNTGELFF. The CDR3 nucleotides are TGCGCCAGCAGCTTGGAACAGAGGAACACCGGGGAGCTGTTTTTT.

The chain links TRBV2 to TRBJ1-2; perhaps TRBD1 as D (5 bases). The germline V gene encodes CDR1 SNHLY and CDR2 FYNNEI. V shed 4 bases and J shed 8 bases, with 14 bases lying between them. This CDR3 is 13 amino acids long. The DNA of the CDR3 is TGTGCCAGCAGTGCTACGGCAGCAGGGGGCTACACCTTC. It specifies CASSATAAGGYTF.

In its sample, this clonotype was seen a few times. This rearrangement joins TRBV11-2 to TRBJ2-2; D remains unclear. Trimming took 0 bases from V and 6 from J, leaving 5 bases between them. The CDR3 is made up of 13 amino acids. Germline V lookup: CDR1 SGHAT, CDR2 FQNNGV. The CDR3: CASSLDLSGELFF. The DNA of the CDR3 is TGTGCCAGCAGCTTAGATCTTTCCGGGGAGCTGTTTTTT.

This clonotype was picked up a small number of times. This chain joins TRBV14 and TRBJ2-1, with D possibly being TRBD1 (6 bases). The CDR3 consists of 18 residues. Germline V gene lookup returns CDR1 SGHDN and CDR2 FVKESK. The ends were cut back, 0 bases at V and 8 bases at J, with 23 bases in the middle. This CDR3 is CASSQDPDGLSPGDEQFF. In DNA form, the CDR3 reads TGTGCCAGCAGCCAAGACCCCGACGGACTTAGCCCAGGGGATGAGCAGTTCTTC.

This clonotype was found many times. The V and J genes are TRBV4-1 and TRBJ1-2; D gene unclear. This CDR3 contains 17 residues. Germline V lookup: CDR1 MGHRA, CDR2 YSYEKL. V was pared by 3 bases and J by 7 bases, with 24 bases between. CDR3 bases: TGCGCCAGCAGCCAGGAATACGACCGCGCACTCTGGTTTGGCTACACCTTC. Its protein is CASSQEYDRALWFGYTF.

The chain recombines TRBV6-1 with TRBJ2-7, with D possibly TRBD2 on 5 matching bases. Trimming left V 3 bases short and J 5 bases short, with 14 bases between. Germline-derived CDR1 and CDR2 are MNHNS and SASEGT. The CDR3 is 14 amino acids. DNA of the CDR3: TGTGCCAGCAGTGACCACGGGGAAGGAGACGAGCAGTACTTC. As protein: CASSDHGEGDEQYF.